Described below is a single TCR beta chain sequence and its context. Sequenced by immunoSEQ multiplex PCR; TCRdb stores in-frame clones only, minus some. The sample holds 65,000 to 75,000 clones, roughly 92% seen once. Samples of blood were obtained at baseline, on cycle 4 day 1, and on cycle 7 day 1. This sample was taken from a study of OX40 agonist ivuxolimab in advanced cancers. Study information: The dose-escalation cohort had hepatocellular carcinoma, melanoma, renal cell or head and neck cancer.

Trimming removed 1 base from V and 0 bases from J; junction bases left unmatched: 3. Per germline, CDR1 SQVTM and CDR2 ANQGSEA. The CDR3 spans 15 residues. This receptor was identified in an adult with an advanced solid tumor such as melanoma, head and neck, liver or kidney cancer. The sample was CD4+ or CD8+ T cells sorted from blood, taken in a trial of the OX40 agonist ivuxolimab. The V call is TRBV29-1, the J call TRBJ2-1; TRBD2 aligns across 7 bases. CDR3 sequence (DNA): TGCAGCGTTGAAGTGGGAGGGAGCTCCTACAATGAGCAGTTCTTC. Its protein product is CSVEVGGSSYNEQFF.